The rows below give T cell receptor beta chains drawn from one sample of a study of blood T cells in healthy people across ages. TCRdb redid the calling of the 5' RACE reads with MiXCR, one entry per CDR3 protein. The profile shows around 1,700,000 distinct CDR3 sequences, 28% of them singletons. The sample consisted of blood. The source is a woman aged 25 to 39 in good health. The CDR3 runs from the conserved cysteine through the conserved F or W. Fields, in order: clone size, J gene, D gene, V gene, CDR3 DNA, CDR3 protein. The D gene is left open where the match is weak. The size of a clone is reported for some rows only, either as once, few or many, or as a class for expanded clones.

size: many; J: TRBJ1-2; D: NA; V: TRBV11-2; DNA: TGTGCCAGCAGCCGGGGGGGCAGCAAACACTATGGCTACACCTTC; CDR3: CASSRGGSKHYGYTF
size: many; J: TRBJ2-1; D: NA; V: TRBV12-3/TRBV12-4; DNA: TGTGCCAGCAGACTACGGGGGACCCCGTGGAATGAGCAGTTCTTC; CDR3: CASRLRGTPWNEQFF
size: NA; J: TRBJ2-7; D: TRBD2; V: TRBV3-1; DNA: TGTGCCAGCAGCCAATTAGCTAGCGGGGGGGCCGTCTACGAGCAGTACTTC; CDR3: CASSQLASGGAVYEQYF
size: NA; J: TRBJ1-5; D: TRBD1; V: TRBV19; DNA: TGTGCCACCACGGACAGGAACGATCAGCCCCAGCATTTT; CDR3: CATTDRNDQPQHF
size: few; J: TRBJ2-7; D: TRBD2; V: TRBV20-1; DNA: TGCAGTGCTACCCTCTCCCGGGGGGGAACCTACGAGCAGTACTTC; CDR3: CSATLSRGGTYEQYF
size: NA; J: TRBJ2-5; D: NA; V: TRBV7-9; DNA: TGTGCCAGCAGCACCTCTGTCGGCGGGCAGTACTTC; CDR3: CASSTSVGGQYF
size: NA; J: TRBJ2-3; D: TRBD2; V: TRBV6-5; DNA: TGTGCCAGCAGGACCTTAGCGGGGGGGCAAGATACGCAGTATTTT; CDR3: CASRTLAGGQDTQYF
size: few; J: TRBJ1-1; D: NA; V: TRBV9; DNA: TGTGCCAGCAGCGTCAGGGAATGGAACACTGAAGCTTTCTTT; CDR3: CASSVREWNTEAFF
size: few; J: TRBJ1-2; D: NA; V: TRBV28; DNA: TGTGCCACGGATACGTACTTACCCGGGACTCCTCGTCCCTATGGCTACACCTTC; CDR3: CATDTYLPGTPRPYGYTF
size: NA; J: TRBJ1-2; D: NA; V: TRBV9; DNA: TGTGCCAGCAACCACCCATCCTCGGGGGTTGGCTACACCTTC; CDR3: CASNHPSSGVGYTF
size: many; J: TRBJ2-7; D: NA; V: TRBV6-5; DNA: TGTGCCAGCAGTTACACCCCCTACGAGCAGTACTTC; CDR3: CASSYTPYEQYF
size: NA; J: TRBJ1-2; D: NA; V: TRBV7-2; DNA: TGTGCCAGCAGCCCGGGACACCGTTTTGGCTACACCTTC; CDR3: CASSPGHRFGYTF
size: many; J: TRBJ2-3; D: NA; V: TRBV7-2; DNA: TGTGCCAGCAGCTTAGTGCCGCAAGATACGCAGTATTTT; CDR3: CASSLVPQDTQYF
size: many; J: TRBJ2-7; D: NA; V: TRBV6-5; DNA: TGTGCCAGCAGTTACTCGGCGGGACTCTACGAGCAGTACTTC; CDR3: CASSYSAGLYEQYF
size: NA; J: TRBJ2-3; D: NA; V: TRBV5-1; DNA: TGCGCCAGCAGCTTGCTCAGCGGCCTTAGCACAGATACGCAGTATTTT; CDR3: CASSLLSGLSTDTQYF
size: few; J: TRBJ2-2; D: NA; V: TRBV2; DNA: TGTGCCAGCAAAACGGGACAGAACACCGGGGAGCTGTTTTTT; CDR3: CASKTGQNTGELFF
size: few; J: TRBJ1-5; D: NA; V: TRBV7-2; DNA: TGTGCCAGCAGCGCCGACCGGAGGTATCAGCCCCAGCATTTT; CDR3: CASSADRRYQPQHF
size: few; J: TRBJ1-2; D: TRBD1; V: TRBV5-5; DNA: TGTGCCAGCAGCTTGTCTCCAGGACAGGGAGCCTATGGCTACACCTTC; CDR3: CASSLSPGQGAYGYTF
size: many; J: TRBJ2-7; D: TRBD1; V: TRBV5-1; DNA: TGTGCCAGCAGCTTAGAAACAGGGGGCGCATACGAGCAGTACTTC; CDR3: CASSLETGGAYEQYF
size: NA; J: TRBJ2-3; D: TRBD1; V: TRBV18; DNA: TGTGCCAGCTCCCCCGGGCGACAGGGAGATACGCAGTATTTT; CDR3: CASSPGRQGDTQYF
size: many; J: TRBJ2-1; D: TRBD2; V: TRBV4-3; DNA: TGCGCCAGCAGCCAAGGTGGGACTAGCGGGACCCCGTACAATGAGCAGTTCTTC; CDR3: CASSQGGTSGTPYNEQFF
size: NA; J: TRBJ1-1; D: NA; V: TRBV7-9; DNA: TGTGCCAGCAGCCAGAGGAGTGAAGCTTTCTTT; CDR3: CASSQRSEAFF
size: NA; J: TRBJ1-2; D: NA; V: TRBV2; DNA: TGTGCCTGCGGTACAGGGCTCTATGGCTACACCTTC; CDR3: CACGTGLYGYTF
size: NA; J: TRBJ2-4; D: TRBD1; V: TRBV7-9; DNA: TGTGCCAGCAGCTCCGGACAGGATTACCAGTACTTC; CDR3: CASSSGQDYQYF
size: many; J: TRBJ2-1; D: TRBD2; V: TRBV10-3; DNA: TGTGCCATCGGACTAGCGGGGTACAATGAGCAGTTCTTC; CDR3: CAIGLAGYNEQFF
size: many; J: TRBJ1-2; D: NA; V: TRBV29-1; DNA: TGCAGCGTTCTTGACAGGAACTATGGCTACACCTTC; CDR3: CSVLDRNYGYTF
size: NA; J: TRBJ1-2; D: NA; V: TRBV20-1; DNA: TGCAGTGCTAGACGACAGGACACACCATGGGGCTACACCTTC; CDR3: CSARRQDTPWGYTF